The 2 T cell receptor beta chains given below trace back to one sample, sequenced in a study of blood T cell repertoires in COVID-19 (dated by TCRdb to 2018 to 2021). The library was generated by the immunoSEQ multiplex PCR assay. In TCRdb, the immuneACCESS table is reduced to in-frame sequences with V and J assigned. These tables do not hold every clone; where another copy was compared, an unresolved V gene accounts for under half, and the others remain unexplained. Counted in this sample were around 340,000 clones; 80% to 90% of them appeared once. The ten largest clones represent roughly 4.2% of the sample. Sequenced sample: PBMCs or T cells enriched from blood (not recorded which). The receptor set was obtained from a woman aged 40 to 55 with acute COVID-19.

This clone was observed once. CDR3 nucleotides: TGTGCCAGCAGCCAAAGGGAGATGACTGAAGCTTTCTTT. Translating gives CASSQREMTEAFF. This sequence joins TRBV6-5 and TRBJ1-1, with D unclear. The CDR3 extends over 13 amino acids. Germline V CDR1 and CDR2: MNHEY, SVGAGI. V gave up 6 bases and J gave up 5 bases, with 13 bases separating them.

J is TRBJ2-2 and V is TRBV11-3; 11 nucleotides line up with TRBD2. Germline assignment: CDR1 SGHNT and CDR2 YENEEA. With V trimmed by 5 bases and J by 7 bases, 6 bases remained unmatched. The length of the CDR3 is 15 residues. CDR3 bases: TGTGCCAGCAGCCCCTCACTAGCGGGAGTCGGGGAGCTGTTTTTT. Translating gives CASSPSLAGVGELFF.